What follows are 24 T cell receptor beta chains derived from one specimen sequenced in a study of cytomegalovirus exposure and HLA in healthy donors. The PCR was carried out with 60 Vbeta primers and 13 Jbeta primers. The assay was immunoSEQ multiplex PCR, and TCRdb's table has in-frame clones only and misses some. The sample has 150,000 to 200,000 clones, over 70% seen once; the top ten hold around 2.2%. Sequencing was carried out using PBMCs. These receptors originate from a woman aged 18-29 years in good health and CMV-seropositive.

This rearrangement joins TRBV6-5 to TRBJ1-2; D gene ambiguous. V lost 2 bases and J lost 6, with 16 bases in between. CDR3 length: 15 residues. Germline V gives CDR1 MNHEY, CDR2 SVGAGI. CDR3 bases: TGTGCCAGCAGTTACCTTGTGCGGGGTAGCCATGGCTACACCTTC. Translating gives CASSYLVRGSHGYTF.

The CDR3, as DNA: TGTGCCTGGAGTAAGGCGACGGGATTCGGCTACACCTTC. This encodes CAWSKATGFGYTF. The rearrangement uses TRBV30 and TRBJ1-2, with unresolved D. In germline, CDR1 is GTSNPN, CDR2 SVGIG (reference sequence). There are 13 residues in the CDR3. V was trimmed by 2 bases and J by 8 bases, leaving 15 bases between them.

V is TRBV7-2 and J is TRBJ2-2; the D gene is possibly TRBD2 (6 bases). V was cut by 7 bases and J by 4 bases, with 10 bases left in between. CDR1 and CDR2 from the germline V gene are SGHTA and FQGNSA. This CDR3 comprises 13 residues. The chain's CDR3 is CASTPSVTGELFF. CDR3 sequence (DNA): TGTGCCAGCACCCCTAGCGTCACCGGGGAGCTGTTTTTT.

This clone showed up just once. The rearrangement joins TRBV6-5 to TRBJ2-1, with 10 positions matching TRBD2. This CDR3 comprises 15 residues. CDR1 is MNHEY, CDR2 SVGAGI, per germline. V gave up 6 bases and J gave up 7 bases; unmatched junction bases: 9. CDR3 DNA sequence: TGTGCCAGCAGCCGCAACTTAGCGGGGGGAAATGAGCAGTTCTTC. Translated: CASSRNLAGGNEQFF.

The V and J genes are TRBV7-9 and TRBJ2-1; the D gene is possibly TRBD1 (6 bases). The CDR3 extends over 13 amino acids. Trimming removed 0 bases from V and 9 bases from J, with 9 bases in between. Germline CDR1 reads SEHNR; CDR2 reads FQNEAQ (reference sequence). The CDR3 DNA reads TGTGCCAGCAGCTTAGCGGTAGGGGGTGAGCAGTTCTTC. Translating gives CASSLAVGGEQFF. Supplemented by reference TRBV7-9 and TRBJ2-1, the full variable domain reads DTGVSQNPRHKITKRGQNVTFRCDPISEHNRLYWYRQTLGQGPEFLTYFQNEAQLEKSRLLSDRFSAERPKGSFSTLEIQRTEQGDSAMYLCASSLAVGGEQFFGPGTRLTVL.

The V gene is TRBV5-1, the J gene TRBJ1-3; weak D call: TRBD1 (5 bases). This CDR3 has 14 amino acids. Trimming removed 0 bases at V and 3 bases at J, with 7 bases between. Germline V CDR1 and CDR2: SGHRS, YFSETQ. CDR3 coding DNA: TGCGCCAGCAGCTTGGTGCAGGGTGGAAACACCATATATTTT. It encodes CASSLVQGGNTIYF.

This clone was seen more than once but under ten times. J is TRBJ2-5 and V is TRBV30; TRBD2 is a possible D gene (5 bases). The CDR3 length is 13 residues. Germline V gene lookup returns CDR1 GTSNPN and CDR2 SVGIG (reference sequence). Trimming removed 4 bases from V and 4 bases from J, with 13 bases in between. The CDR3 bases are TGTGCCTGGAACCGGGAAGGGAGAGAGACCCAGTACTTC. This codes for CAWNREGRETQYF.

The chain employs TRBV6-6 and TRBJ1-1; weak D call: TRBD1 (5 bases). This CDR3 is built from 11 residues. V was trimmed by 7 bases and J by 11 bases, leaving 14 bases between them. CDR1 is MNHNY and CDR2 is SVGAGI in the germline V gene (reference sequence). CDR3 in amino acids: CASTNGGDAFF. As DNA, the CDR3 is TGTGCCAGCACCAACGGAGGGGATGCTTTCTTT.

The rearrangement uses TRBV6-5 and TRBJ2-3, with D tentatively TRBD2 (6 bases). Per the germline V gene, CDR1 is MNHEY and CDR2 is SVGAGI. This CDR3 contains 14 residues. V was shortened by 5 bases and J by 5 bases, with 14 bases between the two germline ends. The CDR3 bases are TGTGCCAGCAGTAAGCCCCGGAGGGAAGATACGCAGTATTTT. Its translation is CASSKPRREDTQYF.

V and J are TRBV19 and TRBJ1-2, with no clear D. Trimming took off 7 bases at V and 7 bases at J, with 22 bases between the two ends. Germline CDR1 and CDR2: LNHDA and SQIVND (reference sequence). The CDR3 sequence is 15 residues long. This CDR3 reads CASTPKEGEGFGYTF. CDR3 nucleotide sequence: TGTGCCAGTACCCCAAAGGAGGGTGAAGGCTTTGGCTACACCTTC.

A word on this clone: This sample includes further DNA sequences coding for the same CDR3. CDR3 loop: CASSPSTDTQYF. The CDR3 bases are TGTGCCAGCAGTCCCTCCACAGATACGCAGTATTTT. The J gene is TRBJ2-3, the V gene TRBV27; D not certain. V was trimmed by 5 bases and J by 2 bases, leaving 5 bases between them. This CDR3 has 12 residues. Germline CDR1 reads MNHEY; CDR2 reads SMNVEV (reference sequence).

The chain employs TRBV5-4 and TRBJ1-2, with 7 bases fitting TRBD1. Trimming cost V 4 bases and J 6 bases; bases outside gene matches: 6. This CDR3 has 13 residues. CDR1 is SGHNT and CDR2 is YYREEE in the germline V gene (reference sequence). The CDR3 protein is CASSHETGHGYTF. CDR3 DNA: TGTGCCAGCAGCCACGAGACAGGGCATGGCTACACCTTC. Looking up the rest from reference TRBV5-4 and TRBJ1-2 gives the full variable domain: ETGVTQSPTHLIKTRGQQVTLRCSSQSGHNTVSWYQQALGQGPQFIFQYYREEENGRGNFPPRFSGLQFPNYSSELNVNALELDDSALYLCASSHETGHGYTFGSGTRLTVV.

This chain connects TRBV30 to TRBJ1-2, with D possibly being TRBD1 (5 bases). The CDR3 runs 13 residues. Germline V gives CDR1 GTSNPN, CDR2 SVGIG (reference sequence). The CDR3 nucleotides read TGTGCTCTAAGGGGATTGCTTGGCTATGGCTACACCTTC. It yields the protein CALRGLLGYGYTF.

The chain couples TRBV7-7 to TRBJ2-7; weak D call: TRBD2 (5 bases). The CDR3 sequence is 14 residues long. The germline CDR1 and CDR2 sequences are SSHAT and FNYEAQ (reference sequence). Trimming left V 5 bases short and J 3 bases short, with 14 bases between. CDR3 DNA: TGTGCCAGCAGCCCTCCAGGCCGGGGCTACGAGCAGTACTTC. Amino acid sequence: CASSPPGRGYEQYF. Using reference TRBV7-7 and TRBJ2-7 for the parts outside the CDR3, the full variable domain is GAGVSQSPRYKVTKRGQDVTLRCDPISSHATLYWYQQALGQGPEFLTYFNYEAQPDKSGLPSDRFSAERPEGSISTLTIQRTEQRDSAMYRCASSPPGRGYEQYFGPGTRLTVT.

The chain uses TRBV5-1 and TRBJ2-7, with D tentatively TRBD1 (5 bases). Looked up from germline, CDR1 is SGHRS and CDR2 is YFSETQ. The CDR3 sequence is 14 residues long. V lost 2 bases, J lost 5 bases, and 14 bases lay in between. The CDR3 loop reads CASSFSGPSDEQYF. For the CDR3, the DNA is TGCGCCAGCAGCTTTTCAGGGCCGTCCGACGAGCAGTACTTC.

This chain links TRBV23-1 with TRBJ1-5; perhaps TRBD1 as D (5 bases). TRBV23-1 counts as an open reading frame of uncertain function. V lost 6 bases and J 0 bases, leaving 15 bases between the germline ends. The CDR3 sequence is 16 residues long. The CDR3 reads CASSPGGENSNQPQHF. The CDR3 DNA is TGCGCCAGCAGCCCCGGGGGGGAAAATAGCAATCAGCCCCAGCATTTT.

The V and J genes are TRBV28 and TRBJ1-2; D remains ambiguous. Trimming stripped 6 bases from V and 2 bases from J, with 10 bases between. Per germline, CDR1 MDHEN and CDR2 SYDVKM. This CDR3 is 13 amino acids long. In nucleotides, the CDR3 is TGTGCCAGCAGGGTACCGGGGAACTATGGCTACACCTTC. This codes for CASRVPGNYGYTF.

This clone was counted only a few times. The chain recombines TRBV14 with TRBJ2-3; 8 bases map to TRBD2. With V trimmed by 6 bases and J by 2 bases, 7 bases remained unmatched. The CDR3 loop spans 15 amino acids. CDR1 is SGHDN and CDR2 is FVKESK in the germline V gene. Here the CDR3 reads CASSLGTRLTDTQYF. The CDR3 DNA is TGTGCCAGCAGTCTCGGGACTAGGCTCACAGATACGCAGTATTTT. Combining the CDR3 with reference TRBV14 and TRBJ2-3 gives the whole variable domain EAGVTQFPSHSVIEKGQTVTLRCDPISGHDNLYWYRRVMGKEIKFLLHFVKESKQDESGMPNNRFLAERTGGTYSTLKVQPAELEDSGVYFCASSLGTRLTDTQYFGPGTRLTVL.

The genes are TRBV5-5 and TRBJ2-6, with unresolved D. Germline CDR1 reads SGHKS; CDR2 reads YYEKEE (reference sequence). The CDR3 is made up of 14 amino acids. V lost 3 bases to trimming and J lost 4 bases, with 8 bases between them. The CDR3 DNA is TGTGCCAGCAGCTCCGGGTCCGGGGCCAACGTCCTGACTTTC. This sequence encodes CASSSGSGANVLTF.

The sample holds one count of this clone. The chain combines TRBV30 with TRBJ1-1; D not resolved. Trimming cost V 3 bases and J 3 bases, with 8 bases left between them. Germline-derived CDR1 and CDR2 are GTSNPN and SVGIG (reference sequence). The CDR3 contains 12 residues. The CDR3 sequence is CAWRRRDTEAFF. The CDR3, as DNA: TGTGCCTGGAGACGGCGGGACACTGAAGCTTTCTTT.

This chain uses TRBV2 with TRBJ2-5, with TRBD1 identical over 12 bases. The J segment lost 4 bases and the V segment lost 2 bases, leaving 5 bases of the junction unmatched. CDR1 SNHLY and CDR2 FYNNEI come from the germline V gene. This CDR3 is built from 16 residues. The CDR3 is CASSEYGTGGLETQYF. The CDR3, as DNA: TGTGCCAGCAGTGAATATGGGACAGGGGGCCTAGAGACCCAGTACTTC.

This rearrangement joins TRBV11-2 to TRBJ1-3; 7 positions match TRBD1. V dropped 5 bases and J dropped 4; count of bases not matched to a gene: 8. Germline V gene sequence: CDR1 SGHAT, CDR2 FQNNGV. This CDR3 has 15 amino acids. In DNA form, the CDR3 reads TGTGCCAGCAGCCTACGACAGGGTTGGGGAAACACCATATATTTT. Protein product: CASSLRQGWGNTIYF.

The CDR3 spells CASSSSGQGDYGYTF. CDR3 bases: TGTGCCAGCAGCTCGTCGGGGCAGGGGGACTATGGCTACACCTTC. The chain links TRBV5-4 to TRBJ1-2, with 7 bases matching TRBD1. Germline assignment: CDR1 SGHNT and CDR2 YYREEE (reference sequence). The CDR3 sequence is 15 residues long. V was clipped by 3 bases and J by 3 bases; unmatched bases: 8.

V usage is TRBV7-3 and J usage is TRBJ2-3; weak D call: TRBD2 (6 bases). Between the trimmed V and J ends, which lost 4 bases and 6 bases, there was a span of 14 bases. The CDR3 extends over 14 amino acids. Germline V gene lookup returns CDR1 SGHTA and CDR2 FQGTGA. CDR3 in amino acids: CASSSPVGGDTQYF. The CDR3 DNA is TGTGCCAGCAGCTCACCGGTTGGGGGGGATACGCAGTATTTT.